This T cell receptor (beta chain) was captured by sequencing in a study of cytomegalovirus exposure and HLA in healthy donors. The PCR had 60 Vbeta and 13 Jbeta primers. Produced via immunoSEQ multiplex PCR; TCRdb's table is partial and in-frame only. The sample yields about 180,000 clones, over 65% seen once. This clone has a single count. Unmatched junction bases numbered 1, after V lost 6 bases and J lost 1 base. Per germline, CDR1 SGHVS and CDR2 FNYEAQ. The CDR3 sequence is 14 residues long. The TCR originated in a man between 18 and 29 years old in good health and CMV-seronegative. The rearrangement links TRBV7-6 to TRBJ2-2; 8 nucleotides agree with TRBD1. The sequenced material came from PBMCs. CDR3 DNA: TGTGCCAGCAGAGGACAGGGGAACACCGGGGAGCTGTTTTTT. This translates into CASRGQGNTGELFF.